Following are 20 T cell receptor beta chains from one sample sequenced in a study of technical replicates of blood from several donors. Profiled with immunoSEQ multiplex PCR; TCRdb holds only in-frame clones, not every one. The sample contains 15,000 or so clones, 85% to 90% of which appear only once. The sequenced sample consisted of PBMCs. Receptor source: a human donor in good health.

The gene calls are TRBV5-1 and TRBJ1-3; D perhaps matches TRBD1 (5 bases). In germline, CDR1 is SGHRS, CDR2 YFSETQ. Deletions cut 4 bases from V and 3 bases from J, with 11 bases between. The CDR3 runs to 14 residues. The CDR3 loop reads CASSDQGFGNTIYF. Here the CDR3 DNA reads TGCGCCAGCAGCGATCAGGGTTTTGGAAACACCATATATTTT.

The V gene is TRBV13, the J gene TRBJ2-1; 10 bases agree with TRBD2. The junction had 2 bases not matched to a gene; V was cut back by 5 bases and J by 7 bases. CDR1 is PRHDT and CDR2 is FYEKMQ in the germline V gene (reference sequence). This CDR3 region has 13 residues. In DNA form, the CDR3 reads TGTGCCAGCAGCCCGGGACTAGCGAATGAGCAGTTCTTC. Amino acid sequence: CASSPGLANEQFF. The complete variable domain, with remaining parts taken from reference TRBV13 and TRBJ2-1, reads AAGVIQSPRHLIKEKRETATLKCYPIPRHDTVYWYQQGPGQDPQFLISFYEKMQSDKGSIPDRFSAQQFSDYHSELNMSSLELGDSALYFCASSPGLANEQFFGPGTRLTVL.

CDR3 loop: CATSTSGTDTQYF. As DNA, the CDR3 is TGTGCCACCTCGACTAGCGGCACAGATACGCAGTATTTT. V usage is TRBV7-9 and J usage is TRBJ2-3; 8 bases are shared with TRBD2. V lost 10 bases, J lost 1 base, and 4 bases stayed unmatched. CDR3 size: 13 residues. Germline CDR1 is SEHNR and CDR2 is FQNEAQ (reference sequence).

The chain uses TRBV29-1 and TRBJ1-2, with D tentatively TRBD1 (6 bases). The germline gives CDR1 SQVTM, CDR2 ANQGSEA. V shed 6 bases and J shed 2 bases, with 10 bases lying between them. This CDR3 has 12 residues. The CDR3 sequence: CSVAGQNYGYTF. CDR3 in DNA: TGCAGCGTGGCAGGACAGAACTATGGCTACACCTTC.

CDR3: CASVKEGAPDTQYF. The DNA for the CDR3 is TGTGCCAGCGTAAAGGAGGGGGCCCCAGATACGCAGTATTTT. The rearrangement links TRBV27 to TRBJ2-3; D is perhaps TRBD1 (7 bases). Between the trimmed V and J ends, which lost 8 bases and 4 bases, there was a span of 16 bases. This CDR3 is 14 amino acids long. Germline values: CDR1 MNHEY, CDR2 SMNVEV (reference sequence).

This rearrangement joins TRBV7-9 to TRBJ2-7; 7 bases align to TRBD2. V dropped 5 bases and J dropped 6; count of bases not matched to a gene: 1. Germline V gene lookup returns CDR1 SEHNR and CDR2 FQNEAQ (reference sequence). The CDR3 sequence is 11 residues long. This chain's CDR3 is CASSREVEQYF. DNA for the CDR3: TGTGCCAGCAGCCGGGAGGTCGAGCAGTACTTC. The full variable domain, in which reference TRBV7-9 and TRBJ2-7 provide the parts outside the CDR3, is DTGVSQNPRHKITKRGQNVTFRCDPISEHNRLYWYRQTLGQGPEFLTYFQNEAQLEKSRLLSDRFSAERPKGSFSTLEIQRTEQGDSAMYLCASSREVEQYFGPGTRLTVT.

This chain connects TRBV2 to TRBJ2-5; 13 bases are shared with TRBD2. The CDR3 has 16 amino acids. The germline gives CDR1 SNHLY, CDR2 FYNNEI. With 1 base clipped from V and 3 bases from J, the junction kept 2 bases outside the gene matches. CDR3: CASSEGTSGSKETQYF. The CDR3, as DNA: TGTGCCAGCAGTGAAGGGACTAGCGGGAGTAAAGAGACCCAGTACTTC.

V and J are TRBV6-5 and TRBJ2-1; TRBD2 might be the D (6 bases). The CDR3 is 13 residues long. V shed 2 bases and J shed 6 bases, with 8 bases lying between them. Germline V gives CDR1 MNHEY, CDR2 SVGAGI. CDR3 region: CASSYVTSNEQFF. In DNA form, the CDR3 reads TGTGCCAGCAGTTACGTGACTAGCAATGAGCAGTTCTTC.

CDR3 sequence: CASNPEAGEQFF. CDR3 in DNA: TGTGCCAGCAACCCTGAGGCGGGAGAGCAGTTCTTC. This chain joins TRBV9 and TRBJ2-1; D might be TRBD2 (6 bases). This CDR3 spans 12 amino acids. Trimming shortened V by 6 bases and J by 10 bases, and 14 bases separated the two germline ends. CDR1 is SGDLS and CDR2 is YYNGEE in the germline V gene.

The chain combines TRBV13 with TRBJ2-2, with 7 bases aligning to TRBD1. Looked up from germline, CDR1 is PRHDT and CDR2 is FYEKMQ (reference sequence). V shed 6 bases, J shed 5 bases, and the junction held 12 bases outside the gene matches. The CDR3 extends over 16 amino acids. CDR3 bases: TGTGCCAGCAGTAACTCAGGGGGAATTAATACCGGGGAGCTGTTTTTT. Amino acids: CASSNSGGINTGELFF. The full variable domain, its missing parts supplied by reference TRBV13 and TRBJ2-2, is AAGVIQSPRHLIKEKRETATLKCYPIPRHDTVYWYQQGPGQDPQFLISFYEKMQSDKGSIPDRFSAQQFSDYHSELNMSSLELGDSALYFCASSNSGGINTGELFFGEGSRLTVL.

The chain recombines TRBV5-1 with TRBJ2-3, with TRBD2 identical over 8 bases. CDR1 is SGHRS and CDR2 is YFSETQ in the germline V gene. Unmatched junction bases numbered 8, after V lost 4 bases and J lost 4 bases. This CDR3 comprises 15 residues. The CDR3 loop reads CASSQGGGNADTQYF. CDR3 DNA sequence: TGCGCCAGCAGCCAGGGCGGGGGGAACGCAGATACGCAGTATTTT.

The chain recombines TRBV5-6 with TRBJ2-7; 7 nucleotides line up with TRBD1. This CDR3 region has 17 residues. Germline CDR1 is SGHDT and CDR2 is YYEEEE. J was trimmed by 0 bases and V by 4 bases; bases with no gene match: 13. CDR3 sequence (DNA): TGTGCCAGCAGCGTTGACAGGGCTCTCGTTTACTCCTACGAGCAGTACTTC. Residues: CASSVDRALVYSYEQYF.

With regard to this clone: The junction and the germline gene differ at one end; a read error may be behind it. The rearrangement uses TRBV2 and TRBJ1-2; no clear D gene. Germline lookup yields CDR1 SNHLY and CDR2 FYNNEI. This CDR3 is built from 11 residues. CDR3 in amino acids: CASEVPDPPLF. The CDR3 DNA follows: TGTGCCAGCGAGGTCCCCGATCCCCCCCTATTC.

DNA of the CDR3: TGTGCCACCGGTGGTAGCGGGAGGATCGATGAGCAGTTCTTC. As protein: CATGGSGRIDEQFF. This chain joins TRBV27 and TRBJ2-1; 10 bases agree with TRBD2. Germline-derived CDR1 and CDR2 are MNHEY and SMNVEV (reference sequence). Trimming took 10 bases from V and 8 from J; bases not matched to a gene: 11. This CDR3 contains 14 residues.

This rearrangement joins TRBV2 to TRBJ1-1; TRBD1 aligns across 9 bases. With 6 bases clipped from V and 0 bases from J, the junction kept 2 bases outside the gene matches. Germline V gene lookup returns CDR1 SNHLY and CDR2 FYNNEI. CDR3 length: 14 amino acids. CDR3 coding DNA: TGTGCCAGCAGGGGACAGGGCATGAACACTGAAGCTTTCTTT. Translating gives CASRGQGMNTEAFF.

Here the CDR3 DNA reads TGTGCCAGCATTGTCGGGGAGACCCAGTACTTC. Encoded protein: CASIVGETQYF. This chain links TRBV28 with TRBJ2-5; unclear D gene. Germline V CDR1 and CDR2: MDHEN, SYDVKM. The CDR3 consists of 11 residues. V was clipped by 7 bases and J by 5 bases, with 8 bases between them.

V gene TRBV6-1 combines with J gene TRBJ1-1; weak D call: TRBD1 (5 bases). The CDR3 has 16 residues. V was trimmed by 0 bases and J by 2 bases, leaving 13 bases between them. Germline V CDR1 and CDR2: MNHNS, SASEGT. DNA of the CDR3: TGTGCCAGCAGTGAAGCGGTGCAGGGCCCTAACACTGAAGCTTTCTTT. Amino acids: CASSEAVQGPNTEAFF.

The chain combines TRBV2 with TRBJ2-3, with 10 positions matching TRBD2. The trim removed 3 bases at V and 5 bases at J, leaving 8 bases unmatched. The germline V gene encodes CDR1 SNHLY and CDR2 FYNNEI. There are 16 residues in the CDR3. In DNA form, the CDR3 reads TGTGCCAGCAGTGACAGCGGGAGGGCCGGGGGAGATACGCAGTATTTT. Protein: CASSDSGRAGGDTQYF.

The genes are TRBV28 and TRBJ2-1; D gene ambiguous. CDR1 is MDHEN and CDR2 is SYDVKM in the germline V gene. V was shortened by 7 bases and J by 0 bases, with 22 bases between the two germline ends. The length of the CDR3 is 18 residues. In DNA, the CDR3 is TGTGCCAGCACCCCAGAATATTTGGCCCTCGTCTCCTACAATGAGCAGTTCTTC. Amino acids: CASTPEYLALVSYNEQFF.

This clone was seen only a few times. V usage is TRBV6-6 and J usage is TRBJ2-2; D is possibly TRBD1 (6 bases). The CDR3 has 14 residues. The germline gives CDR1 MNHNY, CDR2 SVGAGI (reference sequence). V was clipped by 6 bases and J by 1 base, with 9 bases between them. The CDR3 nucleotides are TGTGCCAGCAGAATGGGACAGAACACCGGGGAGCTGTTTTTT. Translated, it gives CASRMGQNTGELFF.